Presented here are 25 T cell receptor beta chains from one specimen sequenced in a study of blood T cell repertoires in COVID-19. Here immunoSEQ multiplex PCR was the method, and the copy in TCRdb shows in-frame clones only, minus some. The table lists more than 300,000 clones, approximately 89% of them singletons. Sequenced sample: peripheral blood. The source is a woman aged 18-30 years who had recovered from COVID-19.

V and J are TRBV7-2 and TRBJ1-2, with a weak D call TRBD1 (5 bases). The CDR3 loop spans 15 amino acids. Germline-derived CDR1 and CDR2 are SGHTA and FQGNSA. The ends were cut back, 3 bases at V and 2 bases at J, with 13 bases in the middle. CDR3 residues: CASSLGQGGNYGYTF. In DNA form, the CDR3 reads TGTGCCAGCAGCTTGGGTCAGGGTGGGAACTATGGCTACACCTTC.

This CDR3 reads CASRPVRKNTEAFF. The CDR3 coding sequence is TGTGCCAGTCGCCCGGTGAGGAAGAACACTGAAGCTTTCTTT. This chain uses TRBV19 with TRBJ1-1, with D unresolved. V was pared by 8 bases and J by 1 base, with 14 bases between. The CDR3 length is 14 residues. The germline gives CDR1 LNHDA, CDR2 SQIVND (reference sequence).

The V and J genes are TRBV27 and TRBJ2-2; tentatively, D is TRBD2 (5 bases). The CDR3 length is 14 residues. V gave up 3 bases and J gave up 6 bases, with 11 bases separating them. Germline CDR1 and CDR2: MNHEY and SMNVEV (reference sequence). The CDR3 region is CASSFVGVPGELFF. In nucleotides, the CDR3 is TGTGCCAGCAGTTTCGTCGGGGTCCCCGGGGAGCTGTTTTTT.

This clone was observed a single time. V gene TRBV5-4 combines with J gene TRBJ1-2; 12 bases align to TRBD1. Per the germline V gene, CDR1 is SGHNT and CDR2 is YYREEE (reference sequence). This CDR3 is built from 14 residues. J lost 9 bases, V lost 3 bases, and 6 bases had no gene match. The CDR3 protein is CASSYRDRGRSYTF. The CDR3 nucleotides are TGTGCCAGCAGCTACCGGGACAGGGGGCGAAGCTACACCTTC.

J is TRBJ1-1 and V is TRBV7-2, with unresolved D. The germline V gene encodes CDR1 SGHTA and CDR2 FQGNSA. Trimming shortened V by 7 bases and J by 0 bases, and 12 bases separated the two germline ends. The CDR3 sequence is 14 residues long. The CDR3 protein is CASNLYGMNTEAFF. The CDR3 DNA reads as TGTGCCAGCAACCTCTACGGTATGAACACTGAAGCTTTCTTT.

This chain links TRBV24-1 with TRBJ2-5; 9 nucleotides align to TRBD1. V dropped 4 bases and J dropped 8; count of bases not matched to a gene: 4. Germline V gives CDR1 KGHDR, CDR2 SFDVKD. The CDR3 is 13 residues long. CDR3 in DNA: TGTGCCACCAGTGAGACAGGGGGTAAAACCCAGTACTTC. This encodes CATSETGGKTQYF.

This CDR3 is CASSLGGSGIASYNEQFF. The CDR3 DNA follows: TGTGCCAGCAGCTTAGGAGGTAGCGGGATAGCGTCCTACAATGAGCAGTTCTTC. The chain couples TRBV7-8 to TRBJ2-1; 8 nucleotides agree with TRBD2. Germline CDR1 is SGHVS and CDR2 is FQNEAQ. V lost 1 base to trimming and J lost 1 base; unmatched junction nucleotides: 9. The CDR3 is 18 residues long.

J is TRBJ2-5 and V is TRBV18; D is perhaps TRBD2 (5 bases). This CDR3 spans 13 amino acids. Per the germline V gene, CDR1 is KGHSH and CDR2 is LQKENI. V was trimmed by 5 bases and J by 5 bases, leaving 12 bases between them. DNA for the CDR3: TGTGCCAGCTCATCGAGGCGGGTTGAGACCCAGTACTTC. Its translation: CASSSRRVETQYF.

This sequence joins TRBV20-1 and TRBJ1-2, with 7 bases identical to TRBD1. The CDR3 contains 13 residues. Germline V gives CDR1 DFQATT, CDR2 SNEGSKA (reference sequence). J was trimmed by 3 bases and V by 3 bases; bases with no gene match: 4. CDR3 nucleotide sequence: TGCAGTGCTAGTGGCGACAGGGACTATGGCTACACCTTC. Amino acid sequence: CSASGDRDYGYTF.

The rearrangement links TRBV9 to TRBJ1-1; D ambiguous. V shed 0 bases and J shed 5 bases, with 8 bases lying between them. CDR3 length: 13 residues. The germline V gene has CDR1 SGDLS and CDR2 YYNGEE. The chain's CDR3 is CASSVVSGTEAFF. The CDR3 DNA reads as TGTGCCAGCAGCGTAGTTTCGGGGACTGAAGCTTTCTTT. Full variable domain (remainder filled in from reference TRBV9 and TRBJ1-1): DSGVTQTPKHLITATGQRVTLRCSPRSGDLSVYWYQQSLDQGLQFLIQYYNGEERAKGNILERFSAQQFPDLHSELNLSSLELGDSALYFCASSVVSGTEAFFGQGTRLTVV.

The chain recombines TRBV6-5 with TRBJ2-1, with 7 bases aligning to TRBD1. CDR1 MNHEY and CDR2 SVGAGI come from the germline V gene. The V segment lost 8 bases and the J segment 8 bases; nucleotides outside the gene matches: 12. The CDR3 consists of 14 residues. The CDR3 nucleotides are TGTGCCAGCGTCGCCAGGGGGATAGTAGATGAGCAGTTCTTC. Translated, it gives CASVARGIVDEQFF.

CDR3 region: CASSQGTGSLGSPLHF. The CDR3 nucleotides are TGTGCCAGCAGCCAAGGGACAGGGAGTTTGGGATCACCCCTCCACTTT. This rearrangement joins TRBV7-2 to TRBJ1-6, with TRBD1 identical over 9 bases. This CDR3 is built from 16 residues. V lost 5 bases, J lost 10 bases, and 12 bases stayed unmatched. Germline V CDR1 and CDR2: SGHTA, FQGNSA.

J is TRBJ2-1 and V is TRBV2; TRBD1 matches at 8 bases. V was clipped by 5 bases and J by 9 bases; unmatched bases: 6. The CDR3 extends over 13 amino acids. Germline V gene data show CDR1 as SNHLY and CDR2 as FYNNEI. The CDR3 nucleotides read TGTGCCAGCAGTCTGCAGGGGGCGATTGAGCAGTTCTTC. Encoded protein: CASSLQGAIEQFF.

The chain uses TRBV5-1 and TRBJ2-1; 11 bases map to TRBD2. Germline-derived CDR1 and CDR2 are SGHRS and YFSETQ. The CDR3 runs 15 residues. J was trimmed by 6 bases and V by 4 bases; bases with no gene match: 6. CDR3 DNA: TGCGCCAGCAGCCAACTAGCGGGAGAGGTCAATGAGCAGTTCTTC. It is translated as CASSQLAGEVNEQFF.

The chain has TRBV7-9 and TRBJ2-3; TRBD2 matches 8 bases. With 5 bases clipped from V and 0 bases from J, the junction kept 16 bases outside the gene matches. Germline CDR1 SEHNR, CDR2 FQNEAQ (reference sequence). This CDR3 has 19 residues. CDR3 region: CASSTNPDLAGTSTDTQYF. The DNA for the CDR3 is TGTGCCAGCAGCACCAACCCCGACTTAGCGGGAACTAGCACAGATACGCAGTATTTT.

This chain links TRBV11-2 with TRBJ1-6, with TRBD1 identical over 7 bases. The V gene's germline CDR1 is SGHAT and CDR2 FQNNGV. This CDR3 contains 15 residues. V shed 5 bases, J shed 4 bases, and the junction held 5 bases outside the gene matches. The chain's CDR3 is CASSPWDRYNSPLHF. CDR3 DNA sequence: TGTGCCAGCAGCCCGTGGGACAGATATAATTCACCCCTCCACTTT.

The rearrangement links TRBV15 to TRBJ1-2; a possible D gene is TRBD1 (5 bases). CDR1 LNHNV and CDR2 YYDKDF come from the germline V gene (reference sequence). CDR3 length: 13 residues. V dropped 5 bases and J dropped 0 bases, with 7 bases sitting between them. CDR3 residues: CATSLQANYGYTF. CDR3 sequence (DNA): TGTGCCACCAGCCTACAGGCTAACTATGGCTACACCTTC.

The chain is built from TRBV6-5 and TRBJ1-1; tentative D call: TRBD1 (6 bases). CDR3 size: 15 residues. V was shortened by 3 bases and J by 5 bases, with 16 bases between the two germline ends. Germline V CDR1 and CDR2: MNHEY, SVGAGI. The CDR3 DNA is TGTGCCAGCAGTTATACGGACAGCAGAGGGACTGAAGCTTTCTTT. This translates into CASSYTDSRGTEAFF.

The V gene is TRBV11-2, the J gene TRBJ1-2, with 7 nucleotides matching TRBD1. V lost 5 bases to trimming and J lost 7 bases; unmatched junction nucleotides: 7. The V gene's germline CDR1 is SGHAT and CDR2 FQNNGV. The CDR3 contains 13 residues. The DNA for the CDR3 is TGTGCCAGCAGCAGTACAGGGGTAGTTGGCTACACCTTC. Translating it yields CASSSTGVVGYTF.

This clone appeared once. CDR3 protein: CASRGGLSLGELFF. DNA of the CDR3: TGCGCCAGCAGGGGGGGGCTCTCACTCGGGGAGCTGTTTTTT. The genes are TRBV5-1 and TRBJ2-2; TRBD2 might be the D (7 bases). This CDR3 is 14 amino acids long. V was shortened by 5 bases and J by 7 bases, with 15 bases between the two germline ends. In germline, CDR1 is SGHRS, CDR2 YFSETQ.

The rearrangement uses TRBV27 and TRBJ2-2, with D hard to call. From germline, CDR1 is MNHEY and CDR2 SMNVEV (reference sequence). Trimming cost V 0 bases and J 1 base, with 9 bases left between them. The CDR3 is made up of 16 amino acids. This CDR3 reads CASSLSSRWNTGELFF. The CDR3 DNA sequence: TGTGCCAGCAGTTTATCGAGCAGGTGGAACACCGGGGAGCTGTTTTTT.

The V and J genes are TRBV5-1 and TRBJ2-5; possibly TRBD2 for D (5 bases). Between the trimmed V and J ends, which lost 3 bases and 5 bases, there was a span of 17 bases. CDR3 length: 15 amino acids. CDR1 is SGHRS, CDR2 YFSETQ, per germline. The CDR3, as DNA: TGCGCCAGCAGCTCATCCCCGAGGACGGGGGAGACCCAGTACTTC. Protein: CASSSSPRTGETQYF.

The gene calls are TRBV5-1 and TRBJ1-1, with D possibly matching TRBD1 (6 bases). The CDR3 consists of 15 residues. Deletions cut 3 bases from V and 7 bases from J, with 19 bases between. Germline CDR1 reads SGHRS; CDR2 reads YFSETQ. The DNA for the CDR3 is TGCGCCAGCAGCTCCCAGGGGACCGCGTCGAATGAAGCTTTCTTT. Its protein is CASSSQGTASNEAFF.

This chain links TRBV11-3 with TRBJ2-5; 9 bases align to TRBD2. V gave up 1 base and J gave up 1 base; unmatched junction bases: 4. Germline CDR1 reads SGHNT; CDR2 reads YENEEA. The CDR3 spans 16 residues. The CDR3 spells CASSLGLADFQETQYF. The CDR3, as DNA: TGTGCCAGCAGCTTAGGACTAGCGGATTTCCAAGAGACCCAGTACTTC.

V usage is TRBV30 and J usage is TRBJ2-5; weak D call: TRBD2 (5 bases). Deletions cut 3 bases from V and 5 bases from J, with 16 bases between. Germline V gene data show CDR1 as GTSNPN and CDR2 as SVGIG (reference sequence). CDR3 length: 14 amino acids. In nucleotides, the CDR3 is TGTGCCTGGAGGATCGGACTTCTGGGGGAGACCCAGTACTTC. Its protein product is CAWRIGLLGETQYF.